This T cell receptor (beta chain) was documented in a study of blood T cell repertoires in COVID-19. The overall study: Spain, Italy and the United States supplied samples that represented acute and convalescent COVID-19. T cells, B-cell-depleted T cells, or PBMCs provided the cDNA or gDNA that served as material.

This clone showed up just once. Trimming took off 6 bases at V and 4 bases at J, with 33 bases between the two ends. Per the germline V gene, CDR1 is MNHEY and CDR2 is SVGEGT. The CDR3 sequence is 21 residues long. Original processing notes: How many nucleated cells were present was estimated from reference gene primer amplification. Sequencing used immunoSEQ multiplex PCR; TCRdb keeps in-frame clones, though not all of them. The V and J calls and clone size come from that table; D and trimming were worked out from the DNA. The sample has 20,000 to 30,000 clones; roughly three quarters are singletons.

The clonotype comes from an elderly man with active or convalescent COVID-19. The chain uses TRBV6-2 or TRBV6-3 and TRBJ2-2; TRBD1 might be the D (6 bases). Sequenced sample: peripheral blood. CDR3 sequence: CASSALLPGQITPRGTGELFF. CDR3 coding DNA: TGTGCCAGCAGCGCGCTGCTACCGGGACAAATAACCCCCCGGGGCACCGGGGAGCTGTTTTTT.